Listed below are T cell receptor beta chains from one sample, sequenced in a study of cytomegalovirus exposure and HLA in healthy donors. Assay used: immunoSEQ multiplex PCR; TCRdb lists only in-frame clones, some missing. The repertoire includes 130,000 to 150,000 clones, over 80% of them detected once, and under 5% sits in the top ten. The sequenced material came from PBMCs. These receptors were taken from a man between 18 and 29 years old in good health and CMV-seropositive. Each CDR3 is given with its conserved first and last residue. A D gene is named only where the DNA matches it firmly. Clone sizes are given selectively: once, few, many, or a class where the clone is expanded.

CDR3aa: CASSLDRTRPRSSYEQYF
abundance: NA
j_gene: TRBJ2-7
d_gene: NA
v_gene: TRBV11-2

CDR3aa: CAWSRIGSDEAFF
abundance: once
j_gene: TRBJ1-1
d_gene: NA
v_gene: TRBV30

CDR3aa: CASSSRRGLNTEAFF
abundance: NA
j_gene: TRBJ1-1
d_gene: NA
v_gene: TRBV5-1

CDR3aa: CASSPRPGNDQPQHF
abundance: NA
j_gene: TRBJ1-5
d_gene: NA
v_gene: TRBV18

CDR3aa: CASSKRDRAQNTEAFF
abundance: NA
j_gene: TRBJ1-1
d_gene: TRBD1
v_gene: TRBV7-9

CDR3aa: CASNRQGWYEQYF
abundance: NA
j_gene: TRBJ2-7
d_gene: TRBD1
v_gene: TRBV5-5

CDR3aa: CASSQEQREDEQFF
abundance: NA
j_gene: TRBJ2-1
d_gene: TRBD2
v_gene: TRBV4-1

CDR3aa: CASSFDRGLEDTEAFF
abundance: NA
j_gene: TRBJ1-1
d_gene: TRBD1
v_gene: TRBV19

CDR3aa: CASSPSGERNEQFF
abundance: NA
j_gene: TRBJ2-1
d_gene: NA
v_gene: TRBV18

CDR3aa: CASSYSGTGLSGNTIYF
abundance: NA
j_gene: TRBJ1-3
d_gene: TRBD1
v_gene: TRBV5-6

CDR3aa: CASSLGTGGPSGEQFF
abundance: NA
j_gene: TRBJ2-1
d_gene: TRBD1
v_gene: TRBV4-2

CDR3aa: CASSVLAEGTGELFF
abundance: NA
j_gene: TRBJ2-2
d_gene: NA
v_gene: TRBV9

CDR3aa: CASSFRGRGLSEAFF
abundance: NA
j_gene: TRBJ1-1
d_gene: TRBD1
v_gene: TRBV7-8

CDR3aa: CASSLAGLNEKLFF
abundance: NA
j_gene: TRBJ1-4
d_gene: NA
v_gene: TRBV5-1

CDR3aa: CASSIEGGRAYQPQHF
abundance: NA
j_gene: TRBJ1-5
d_gene: TRBD1
v_gene: TRBV19

CDR3aa: CASRKTGDSLPQHF
abundance: NA
j_gene: TRBJ1-5
d_gene: TRBD1
v_gene: TRBV19

CDR3aa: CASSSTSGPSYEQYF
abundance: few
j_gene: TRBJ2-7
d_gene: TRBD2
v_gene: TRBV19

CDR3aa: CASSQDIGQGNIYEQYF
abundance: NA
j_gene: TRBJ2-7
d_gene: NA
v_gene: TRBV4-2

CDR3aa: CASSYSPAGDEKLFF
abundance: NA
j_gene: TRBJ1-4
d_gene: NA
v_gene: TRBV6-5

CDR3aa: CASSWSGGPGTEAFF
abundance: NA
j_gene: TRBJ1-1
d_gene: NA
v_gene: TRBV5-4

CDR3aa: CASSTLAGGRDTQYF
abundance: NA
j_gene: TRBJ2-3
d_gene: TRBD2
v_gene: TRBV6-5